This T cell receptor (beta chain) was identified during a study of shared clonotypes between healthy human individuals. The study's findings and limits: The study sampled only blood, and tissue repertoires likely differ.

TCRdb keeps only in-frame clones here, not all; method: immunoSEQ multiplex PCR. The sample includes around 1.9 million clones, around 93% of them seen just once. CD8 cells classed as naive were CD45RO-negative and positively selected for CCR7, excluding terminally differentiated effector memory CD45RA+ cells. With respect to this clone: Its cognate antigen is unknown.

The sequence came from a young man in good health. Some clones in this sample may be carry-over from other donors' samples. Sequenced material: naive CD8+ T cells from PBMCs.

CDR3 sequence: CASSYPRAGSDEQYF. The DNA of the CDR3 is TGTGCCAGCAGTTACCCCCGGGCAGGATCGGACGAGCAGTACTTC. The gene calls are TRBV28 and TRBJ2-7; no reliable D call. Germline assignment: CDR1 MDHEN and CDR2 SYDVKM. The CDR3 runs to 15 residues. The V gene lost 4 bases and the J gene lost 5 bases, with 18 bases spanning the gap.